The rows below give T cell receptor beta chains drawn from one sample of a study of T cells in Graves' hyperthyroidism and ophthalmopathy. From the multiplex PCR reads, TCRdb called clonotypes with MiXCR, one entry per CDR3 protein. The table shows approximately 590,000 distinct CDR3 sequences, with approximately 44% occurring only once. The sequenced sample consisted of peripheral blood or thyroid tissue (not recorded which). The source is a woman aged 18-29 years with Graves' hyperthyroidism. Each CDR3 is given with its conserved first and last residue. Each record gives: clone size, V gene, J gene, D gene, CDR3 DNA, CDR3 protein. D genes are given only for firm matches. Clone size is stated in some rows and not others, as once, few, many or a class when expanded.

abundance: many; v_gene: TRBV10-3; j_gene: TRBJ1-4; d_gene: NA; CDR3nt: TGTGCCATCAGTGAGGATGGGGATGAAAAACTGTTTTTT; CDR3aa: CAISEDGDEKLFF
abundance: many; v_gene: TRBV10-3; j_gene: TRBJ2-3; d_gene: NA; CDR3nt: TGTGCCATAGGGGATGTGGGAGCAGATACGCAGTATTTT; CDR3aa: CAIGDVGADTQYF
abundance: many; v_gene: TRBV20-1; j_gene: TRBJ1-1; d_gene: NA; CDR3nt: TGCAGTGCTAGAGATACATCGAACACTGAAGCTTTCTTT; CDR3aa: CSARDTSNTEAFF
abundance: few; v_gene: TRBV29-1; j_gene: TRBJ1-2; d_gene: NA; CDR3nt: TGCAGTGAATTTCGGGTACGGGGTGGCTACACCTTC; CDR3aa: CSEFRVRGGYTF
abundance: few; v_gene: TRBV29-1; j_gene: TRBJ1-2; d_gene: TRBD1; CDR3nt: TGCAGCGTTGCGGGACAGAACAGTTATGGCTACACCTTC; CDR3aa: CSVAGQNSYGYTF
abundance: few; v_gene: TRBV7-3; j_gene: TRBJ1-5; d_gene: NA; CDR3nt: TGTGCCAGCAGCCCCCCCGGACAGAGCAATCAGCCCCAGCATTTT; CDR3aa: CASSPPGQSNQPQHF
abundance: NA; v_gene: TRBV24-1; j_gene: TRBJ2-3; d_gene: NA; CDR3nt: TGTGCCACCAGCTTAGACATCGGAGATACGCAGTATTTT; CDR3aa: CATSLDIGDTQYF
abundance: few; v_gene: TRBV2; j_gene: TRBJ1-2; d_gene: NA; CDR3nt: TGTGCCAGCAGTTTAGCGCCCGGGTATGGCTACACCTTC; CDR3aa: CASSLAPGYGYTF
abundance: NA; v_gene: TRBV2; j_gene: TRBJ1-5; d_gene: NA; CDR3nt: TGTGCCAGCAGTGAACGGGAGCAAGTAAATCAGCCCCGGCATTTT; CDR3aa: CASSEREQVNQPRHF
abundance: NA; v_gene: TRBV12-3/TRBV12-4; j_gene: TRBJ2-2; d_gene: NA; CDR3nt: TGTGCCAGCACCACCTGGGACTTCGGGGAGCTGTTTTTT; CDR3aa: CASTTWDFGELFF
abundance: NA; v_gene: TRBV19; j_gene: TRBJ2-7; d_gene: TRBD2; CDR3nt: TGTGCCAGTACCCTGGGGACTAGCTACGAGCAGTACTTC; CDR3aa: CASTLGTSYEQYF
abundance: NA; v_gene: TRBV7-2; j_gene: TRBJ2-3; d_gene: NA; CDR3nt: TGTGCCGGCAGCCCGCAGGGAAAGGATACGCAGTATTTT; CDR3aa: CAGSPQGKDTQYF
abundance: few; v_gene: TRBV20-1; j_gene: TRBJ1-1; d_gene: NA; CDR3nt: TGCAGTGCACCTAGACAGTACAACACTGAAGCTTTCTTT; CDR3aa: CSAPRQYNTEAFF
abundance: NA; v_gene: TRBV7-2; j_gene: TRBJ2-7; d_gene: TRBD2; CDR3nt: TGTGCCAGCAGCTTAGCGGCTTGGGGCTCTACCCGGGGGGACGAGCAGTACTTC; CDR3aa: CASSLAAWGSTRGDEQYF
abundance: NA; v_gene: TRBV29-1; j_gene: TRBJ1-1; d_gene: NA; CDR3nt: TGCAGCTTATATTCGGGGGAAGCTTTCTTT; CDR3aa: CSLYSGEAFF
abundance: NA; v_gene: TRBV15; j_gene: TRBJ1-5; d_gene: TRBD1; CDR3nt: TGTGCCACCAGCGTCGGGACAGGCGTTAATCAGCCCCAGCATTTT; CDR3aa: CATSVGTGVNQPQHF
abundance: NA; v_gene: TRBV20-1; j_gene: TRBJ1-1; d_gene: NA; CDR3nt: TGCAGTGCTACAAGTACCGGGACACAGAACACTGAAGCTTTCTTT; CDR3aa: CSATSTGTQNTEAFF
abundance: NA; v_gene: TRBV10-3; j_gene: TRBJ1-1; d_gene: NA; CDR3nt: TGTGCCATCAGTGAGGACCCTCAGGCGGGAGCTTTCTTT; CDR3aa: CAISEDPQAGAFF
abundance: NA; v_gene: TRBV15; j_gene: TRBJ1-2; d_gene: NA; CDR3nt: TGTGCCACCAGCGTAGGGGCTGGCTACACCTTC; CDR3aa: CATSVGAGYTF
abundance: once; v_gene: TRBV10-2; j_gene: TRBJ1-2; d_gene: NA; CDR3nt: TGCGCCAGCAGTGAGACCGACGGGCCCTCTTATGGCTACACCTTC; CDR3aa: CASSETDGPSYGYTF
abundance: NA; v_gene: TRBV10-3; j_gene: TRBJ1-1; d_gene: TRBD1; CDR3nt: TGTGCCATCCTGACAGGGTCGAACACTGAAGCTTTCTTT; CDR3aa: CAILTGSNTEAFF
abundance: NA; v_gene: TRBV7-6; j_gene: TRBJ1-6; d_gene: NA; CDR3nt: TGTGCCAGCAGCTTACTCCGGGGACAACATAATTCACCCCTCCACTTT; CDR3aa: CASSLLRGQHNSPLHF
abundance: many; v_gene: TRBV7-9; j_gene: TRBJ1-2; d_gene: NA; CDR3nt: TGTGCCAGCAGCGCGGCGGGAAACTATGGCTACACCTTC; CDR3aa: CASSAAGNYGYTF
abundance: NA; v_gene: TRBV10-1; j_gene: TRBJ1-1; d_gene: NA; CDR3nt: TGCGCCAGCAGTGAGTCGACCAAGGGGATGAACACTGAAGCTTTCTTT; CDR3aa: CASSESTKGMNTEAFF
abundance: NA; v_gene: TRBV7-9; j_gene: TRBJ1-1; d_gene: NA; CDR3nt: TGTGCCAGCAGCTTGGACATACGGAACACTGAAGCTTTCTTT; CDR3aa: CASSLDIRNTEAFF
abundance: many; v_gene: TRBV7-7; j_gene: TRBJ1-2; d_gene: NA; CDR3nt: TGTGCTAGCAGCTTAGTACCTCGGGGGTCCGGCTACACCTTC; CDR3aa: CASSLVPRGSGYTF
abundance: few; v_gene: TRBV7-2; j_gene: TRBJ1-6; d_gene: NA; CDR3nt: TGTGCCAGCAGCCCGGAGGGAGGGTCTTGGCATTCACCCCTCCACTTT; CDR3aa: CASSPEGGSWHSPLHF
abundance: few; v_gene: TRBV7-6; j_gene: TRBJ1-1; d_gene: NA; CDR3nt: TGTGCCAGCAGCTTATTCGGCAGCCAGGCCGAAGCTTTCTTT; CDR3aa: CASSLFGSQAEAFF
abundance: NA; v_gene: TRBV12-5; j_gene: TRBJ2-7; d_gene: TRBD2; CDR3nt: TGTGCTAGTGGTCCAGCGGGACTCACCTACGAGCAGTACTTC; CDR3aa: CASGPAGLTYEQYF
abundance: few; v_gene: TRBV6-1; j_gene: TRBJ2-2; d_gene: NA; CDR3nt: TGTGCCAGCACCTTACGGTGGGCGTCCGGGGAGCTGTTTTTT; CDR3aa: CASTLRWASGELFF
abundance: once; v_gene: TRBV20-1; j_gene: TRBJ2-7; d_gene: TRBD1; CDR3nt: TGCAGTGCTAGCTCTCCGGGACAGGCTACCTACGAGCAGTACTTC; CDR3aa: CSASSPGQATYEQYF
abundance: NA; v_gene: TRBV2; j_gene: TRBJ2-7; d_gene: NA; CDR3nt: TGTGCCAGCAGCGTAGATGGAGGAAACTCCTACGAGCAGTACTTC; CDR3aa: CASSVDGGNSYEQYF
abundance: NA; v_gene: TRBV6-1; j_gene: TRBJ2-5; d_gene: NA; CDR3nt: TGTGCCAGCAGTTACGCCAGAGAAGAGACCCAGTACTTC; CDR3aa: CASSYAREETQYF
abundance: once; v_gene: TRBV10-3; j_gene: TRBJ2-7; d_gene: NA; CDR3nt: TGTGCCATCAAAGGCTACGAGCAGTACTTC; CDR3aa: CAIKGYEQYF
abundance: many; v_gene: TRBV2; j_gene: TRBJ2-7; d_gene: NA; CDR3nt: TGTGCCAGCAGAGGCGGCTACGAGCAGTACTTC; CDR3aa: CASRGGYEQYF
abundance: many; v_gene: TRBV19; j_gene: TRBJ1-2; d_gene: NA; CDR3nt: TGTGCCAGTAGTTACAGGGAGACTGGCTACACCTTC; CDR3aa: CASSYRETGYTF
abundance: few; v_gene: TRBV6-5; j_gene: TRBJ1-5; d_gene: NA; CDR3nt: TGTGCCAGCTTGAGTGGTTGGCAGGGAGGTTCTCAGCCCCAGCATTTT; CDR3aa: CASLSGWQGGSQPQHF
abundance: NA; v_gene: TRBV6-2/TRBV6-3; j_gene: TRBJ1-2; d_gene: NA; CDR3nt: TGTGCCAGCAGTTCTCGGACAGAGGGCTATGGCTATGGCTACACCTTC; CDR3aa: CASSSRTEGYGYGYTF
abundance: once; v_gene: TRBV2; j_gene: TRBJ2-5; d_gene: TRBD2; CDR3nt: TGTGCCAGCAGTGCGGCGGGAGTGCTTGAGACCCAGTACTTC; CDR3aa: CASSAAGVLETQYF
abundance: NA; v_gene: TRBV15; j_gene: TRBJ2-5; d_gene: NA; CDR3nt: TGTGCCACCAGCAGCCACGGGACCCAGTACTTC; CDR3aa: CATSSHGTQYF
abundance: NA; v_gene: TRBV15; j_gene: TRBJ1-4; d_gene: TRBD1; CDR3nt: TGTGCCTGCGGCAGAGACAGGGTTAATGAAAAACTGTTTTTT; CDR3aa: CACGRDRVNEKLFF
abundance: few; v_gene: TRBV7-8; j_gene: TRBJ1-5; d_gene: NA; CDR3nt: TGTGCCAGCAGCTTAGCTTGGGGAGGCAATCAGCCCCAGCATTTT; CDR3aa: CASSLAWGGNQPQHF
abundance: NA; v_gene: TRBV7-6; j_gene: TRBJ2-7; d_gene: NA; CDR3nt: TGTGCCAGCAGCTTTAGCGGAAACTCCTACGAGCAGTACTTC; CDR3aa: CASSFSGNSYEQYF
abundance: NA; v_gene: TRBV20-1; j_gene: TRBJ1-6; d_gene: NA; CDR3nt: TGCAGTGCTAGGGGCCAGCCTGGTTGGAATTCACCCCTCCACTTT; CDR3aa: CSARGQPGWNSPLHF
abundance: NA; v_gene: TRBV2; j_gene: TRBJ2-5; d_gene: NA; CDR3nt: TGTGCCAGCAGTTCCCGGACAGTGTACCAAGAGACCCAGTACTTC; CDR3aa: CASSSRTVYQETQYF
abundance: NA; v_gene: TRBV7-7; j_gene: TRBJ2-1; d_gene: TRBD2; CDR3nt: TGTGCTAGCAGCCAAGTAGCGGGAGCGACTACCGAGCAGTTCTTC; CDR3aa: CASSQVAGATTEQFF
abundance: NA; v_gene: TRBV5-4; j_gene: TRBJ2-5; d_gene: TRBD2; CDR3nt: TGTGCCAGCAGCTCTATAGCGGGAGGGCGGAAAACCCAGTACTTC; CDR3aa: CASSSIAGGRKTQYF
abundance: NA; v_gene: TRBV19; j_gene: TRBJ1-1; d_gene: TRBD1; CDR3nt: TGTGCCAGTAGTAAACGGACAGGGGAGGACATTGAAGCTTTCTTT; CDR3aa: CASSKRTGEDIEAFF
abundance: few; v_gene: TRBV7-2; j_gene: TRBJ2-7; d_gene: TRBD1; CDR3nt: TGTGCCAGCAGCTCGACAGGGGAGACCTACGAGCAGTACTTC; CDR3aa: CASSSTGETYEQYF
abundance: NA; v_gene: TRBV10-3; j_gene: TRBJ2-2; d_gene: TRBD2; CDR3nt: TGTGCCATCAGTGTCCCCGCTCTACTAGCGGGAGGGCCGGCGAACACCGGGGAGCTGTTTTTT; CDR3aa: CAISVPALLAGGPANTGELFF
abundance: few; v_gene: TRBV20-1; j_gene: TRBJ2-5; d_gene: NA; CDR3nt: TGCAGTGCTAGACGGGACGGCGCCGGGGAGACCCAGTACTTC; CDR3aa: CSARRDGAGETQYF
abundance: NA; v_gene: TRBV2; j_gene: TRBJ1-2; d_gene: NA; CDR3nt: TGTGCCAGCAGTGAAACCTGGACAGTGAACTATGGCTACACCTTC; CDR3aa: CASSETWTVNYGYTF
abundance: NA; v_gene: TRBV9; j_gene: TRBJ2-7; d_gene: NA; CDR3nt: TGTGCCAGCAGGTCCCCAGGGGTCAGGGACTACGAGCAGTACTTC; CDR3aa: CASRSPGVRDYEQYF
abundance: NA; v_gene: TRBV7-9; j_gene: TRBJ2-7; d_gene: TRBD2; CDR3nt: TGTGCCAGCAGCTTAGGACCATGGGCGGGAGCCGCCTCCTACGAGCAGTACTTC; CDR3aa: CASSLGPWAGAASYEQYF